The 18 T cell receptor beta chains listed next were all sequenced from one sample in a study of blood T cell dynamics during melanoma immunotherapy. Assay used: immunoSEQ multiplex PCR; TCRdb lists only in-frame clones, some missing. The repertoire holds approximately 28,000 clones, with over 80% as singletons. Time point denoted: week 3, after first cycle of checkpoint inhibitor. The source material was blood, sampled from a patient treated with checkpoint blockade. The receptors here all came from a human donor with melanoma.

The chain recombines TRBV28 with TRBJ2-3; D gene uncertain. The CDR3 covers 12 residues. The V gene lost 4 bases and the J gene lost 8 bases, with 10 bases spanning the gap. Per the germline V gene, CDR1 is MDHEN and CDR2 is SYDVKM. CDR3 coding DNA: TGTGCCAGCAGTTCCGTCGTGGCTACGCAGTATTTT. It translates to CASSSVVATQYF.

This clone has just a few counts. The gene calls are TRBV7-8 and TRBJ1-5; D possibly corresponds to TRBD1 (6 bases). The CDR3 extends over 18 amino acids. Germline V gives CDR1 SGHVS, CDR2 FQNEAQ. Between the trimmed V and J ends, which lost 2 bases and 1 base, there was a span of 18 bases. The chain's CDR3 is CASSLLRQGTTSNQPQHF. DNA for the CDR3: TGTGCCAGCAGCTTACTACGCCAGGGGACAACAAGCAATCAGCCCCAGCATTTT.

This clone appeared a single time. The chain links TRBV6-5 to TRBJ1-6, with D possibly TRBD1 on 5 matching bases. Germline V lookup: CDR1 MNHEY, CDR2 SVGAGI. V dropped 6 bases and J dropped 7 bases, with 16 bases sitting between them. The CDR3 is 15 amino acids. The chain's CDR3 is CASSPEGRANSPLHF. The CDR3 region has the DNA TGTGCCAGCAGCCCCGAGGGACGCGCCAATTCACCCCTCCACTTT.

This clone was seen only a few times. The rearrangement uses TRBV28 and TRBJ1-1; D is perhaps TRBD1 (6 bases). V gave up 6 bases and J gave up 11 bases, with 16 bases separating them. Germline values: CDR1 MDHEN, CDR2 SYDVKM. The CDR3 runs to 12 residues. The CDR3 spells CASSPAGQGAFF. In DNA form, the CDR3 reads TGTGCCAGCAGCCCAGCGGGACAAGGGGCTTTCTTT.

The chain employs TRBV21-1 and TRBJ2-7; the table's D call of TRBD1 was not tested on the DNA. TRBV21-1 is assigned pseudogene status. The CDR3 runs to 14 residues. CDR3 DNA sequence: TGTGCCAGCAGCAAAGCGACAGTCGTCTACGAGCAGTACTTC. Translation: CASSKATVVYEQYF.

The CDR3, as DNA: TGTGCCAGTAGTATTGAGGGCAAAAGCACAGATACGCAGTATTTT. It codes for CASSIEGKSTDTQYF. The chain joins TRBV19 to TRBJ2-3; TRBD2 might be the D (5 bases). Trimming stripped 3 bases from V and 0 bases from J, with 10 bases between. The CDR3 covers 15 residues. Germline CDR1 and CDR2: LNHDA and SQIVND (reference sequence).

The V call is TRBV2, the J call TRBJ1-1; 7 bases are shared with TRBD1. Germline V lookup: CDR1 SNHLY, CDR2 FYNNEI. The ends lost 6 bases at V and 5 bases at J; junction bases unmatched: 6. This CDR3 spans 13 amino acids. CDR3 in DNA: TGTGCCAGCAGCGAGGGGGCGGGAACTGAAGCTTTCTTT. Translating gives CASSEGAGTEAFF.

The chain links TRBV4-3 to TRBJ2-2; TRBD1 agrees at 8 bases. Germline CDR1 LGHNA, CDR2 YSLEER. The CDR3 runs 18 residues. V was pared by 3 bases and J by 2 bases, with 11 bases of the junction left unmatched. CDR3 amino acids: CASSQVGRQGTNTGELFF. For the CDR3, the DNA is TGCGCCAGCAGCCAGGTTGGCAGACAGGGGACTAACACCGGGGAGCTGTTTTTT.

This chain links TRBV11-3 with TRBJ2-5; no firm D call. V lost 4 bases and J 5 bases, leaving 11 bases between the germline ends. The CDR3 totals 13 residues. Germline V gene sequence: CDR1 SGHNT, CDR2 YENEEA. The CDR3 here is CASSSRTAETQYF. CDR3 DNA: TGTGCCAGCAGCTCGCGGACCGCGGAGACCCAGTACTTC.

Note on this clone: The same CDR3 is also encoded by other DNA sequences in this sample. The chain employs TRBV5-6 and TRBJ2-3; TRBD1 might be the D (5 bases). The V and J ends lost 2 bases and 3 bases respectively, with 10 bases between them. The CDR3 contains 14 residues. The germline gives CDR1 SGHDT, CDR2 YYEEEE. CDR3 in DNA: TGTGCCAGCAGCTTTGGGCAGGGAACAGATACGCAGTATTTT. Its protein is CASSFGQGTDTQYF. The whole variable domain, filled in from reference TRBV5-6 and TRBJ2-3, reads DAGVTQSPTHLIKTRGQQVTLRCSPKSGHDTVSWYQQALGQGPQFIFQYYEEEERQRGNFPDRFSGHQFPNYSSELNVNALLLGDSALYLCASSFGQGTDTQYFGPGTRLTVL.

The chain links TRBV6-6 to TRBJ2-2, with D hard to call. The CDR3 consists of 15 residues. V was clipped by 0 bases and J by 6 bases, with 11 bases between them. Germline CDR1 is MNHNY and CDR2 is SVGAGI (reference sequence). The DNA for the CDR3 is TGTGCCAGCAGTTACTCGAGGCCGGACGCCGGGGAGCTGTTTTTT. Translating it yields CASSYSRPDAGELFF.

This clone turned up a few times. V is TRBV10-3 and J is TRBJ2-5; the D is unclear. V was trimmed by 3 bases and J by 3 bases, leaving 8 bases between them. Germline V lookup: CDR1 ENHRY, CDR2 SYGVKD. This CDR3 is 13 amino acids long. CDR3 protein: CAISDEMEETQYF. The CDR3 bases are TGTGCCATCAGTGATGAGATGGAAGAGACCCAGTACTTC.

This chain uses TRBV19 with TRBJ2-2, with D perhaps assigned TRBD1 or TRBD2 (5 bases each). Trimming took 9 bases from V and 0 from J, leaving 11 bases between them. Per germline, CDR1 LNHDA and CDR2 SQIVND (reference sequence). This CDR3 is 14 amino acids long. Here the CDR3 reads CASSGTANTGELFF. DNA of the CDR3: TGTGCCAGCTCCGGGACGGCGAACACCGGGGAGCTGTTTTTT.

CDR3 in DNA: TGTGCCAGCAGCTCCACCTTTAGGGACAGGGTCCTCGGGAATCAGCCCCAGCATTTT. Protein: CASSSTFRDRVLGNQPQHF. V usage is TRBV5-5 and J usage is TRBJ1-5, with 9 bases that match TRBD1. Trimming removed 3 bases from V and 4 bases from J; junction bases left unmatched: 17. Germline-derived CDR1 and CDR2 are SGHKS and YYEKEE (reference sequence). This CDR3 is built from 19 residues.

CDR3 DNA sequence: TGTGCCAGCAGCTTCGGAGGGGCCCCCCGTTATGGCTACACCTTC. This codes for CASSFGGAPRYGYTF. The gene calls are TRBV7-2 and TRBJ1-2, with D tentatively TRBD1 (5 bases). The CDR3 extends over 15 amino acids. The germline gives CDR1 SGHTA, CDR2 FQGNSA. Between the trimmed V and J ends, which lost 3 bases and 5 bases, there was a span of 16 bases.

The chain employs TRBV4-3 and TRBJ1-5; D not certain. CDR3 size: 14 residues. Germline V CDR1 and CDR2: LGHNA, YSLEER. Deletions cut 0 bases from V and 5 bases from J, with 8 bases between. This CDR3 reads CASSQDPTDQPQHF. In DNA, the CDR3 is TGCGCCAGCAGCCAAGATCCCACAGATCAGCCCCAGCATTTT.

J is TRBJ1-4 and V is TRBV5-6; 7 bases map to TRBD1. J was trimmed by 6 bases and V by 4 bases; bases with no gene match: 9. From germline, CDR1 is SGHDT and CDR2 YYEEEE. The CDR3 has 15 residues. CDR3 residues: CASSPPTGSDEKLFF. CDR3 nucleotide sequence: TGTGCCAGCAGCCCCCCGACAGGGTCCGATGAAAAACTGTTTTTT. Using reference TRBV5-6 and TRBJ1-4 for the parts outside the CDR3, the full variable domain is DAGVTQSPTHLIKTRGQQVTLRCSPKSGHDTVSWYQQALGQGPQFIFQYYEEEERQRGNFPDRFSGHQFPNYSSELNVNALLLGDSALYLCASSPPTGSDEKLFFGSGTQLSVL.

V gene TRBV10-1 combines with J gene TRBJ1-1, with no clear D. The CDR3 is 13 amino acids. Germline V gives CDR1 WNHNN, CDR2 SYGVQD (reference sequence). Trimming shortened V by 1 base and J by 10 bases, and 13 bases separated the two germline ends. The CDR3 sequence is CASSEFGPLGAFF. The CDR3 bases are TGCGCCAGCAGTGAGTTTGGTCCCCTGGGAGCTTTCTTT.